The 14 T cell receptor beta chains below were found in one sample sequenced in a study of cytomegalovirus exposure and HLA in healthy donors. It was with 60 Vbeta and 13 Jbeta primers that the PCR ran. The table came from immunoSEQ multiplex PCR; TCRdb's copy has only in-frame clones and leaves some out. The sample lists 100,000 to 150,000 clones, about 79% seen once, with 2.5% to 3% in the top ten. Specimen: PBMCs. The receptors were gathered from a woman aged 18-29 years in good health and CMV-seropositive.

The chain combines TRBV11-2 with TRBJ2-2; 9 bases line up with TRBD2. The CDR3 is 15 residues long. V shed 5 bases and J 6 bases; nucleotides not matched to a gene: 7. The germline CDR1 and CDR2 sequences are SGHAT and FQNNGV. CDR3 loop: CASSTGLAYAGELFF. The CDR3 bases are TGTGCCAGCAGCACGGGACTAGCATACGCCGGGGAGCTGTTTTTT.

The table lists this clone with a count of one. The chain employs TRBV6-4 and TRBJ2-1, with 8 bases identical to TRBD2. The germline V gene has CDR1 MRHNA and CDR2 SNTAGT. J gave up 6 bases and V 4 bases, and 8 bases lay outside the gene matches. CDR3 length: 15 amino acids. This CDR3 reads CASSVSAGVSNEQFF. The CDR3 bases are TGTGCCAGCAGTGTATCAGCGGGGGTTTCCAATGAGCAGTTCTTC.

The chain is built from TRBV11-2 and TRBJ2-1; D is unclear. The CDR3 length is 12 residues. Trimming took off 3 bases at V and 9 bases at J, with 9 bases between the two ends. CDR1 is SGHAT, CDR2 FQNNGV, per germline. As DNA, the CDR3 is TGTGCCAGCAGCTTCGGGTTGGGTGAGCAGTTCTTC. Translating it yields CASSFGLGEQFF.

The genes are TRBV6-4 and TRBJ2-3, with 8 bases that match TRBD1. After removal of 9 bases from V and 2 bases from J, the junction contained 10 bases not matched to a gene. The germline V gene has CDR1 MRHNA and CDR2 SNTAGT. The CDR3 has 15 amino acids. CDR3 region: CASSETGAFTDTQYF. CDR3 in DNA: TGTGCCAGTTCCGAGACAGGGGCCTTCACAGATACGCAGTATTTT.

This rearrangement joins TRBV7-3 to TRBJ2-5, with a tentative D call TRBD2 (6 bases). This CDR3 spans 13 amino acids. V lost 1 base, J lost 5 bases, and 8 bases lay in between. Germline V CDR1 and CDR2: SGHTA, FQGTGA. CDR3: CASSLSGGETQYF. CDR3 in DNA: TGTGCCAGCAGCTTAAGTGGGGGGGAGACCCAGTACTTC.

The gene calls are TRBV6-5 and TRBJ1-2, with D tentatively TRBD1 (5 bases). This CDR3 region has 15 residues. V shed 0 bases and J shed 0 bases, with 8 bases lying between them. The germline gives CDR1 MNHEY, CDR2 SVGAGI. The CDR3 protein is CASSYSAGTNYGYTF. CDR3 coding DNA: TGTGCCAGCAGTTACTCGGCAGGGACTAACTATGGCTACACCTTC.

This chain joins TRBV15 and TRBJ2-1; 7 bases match TRBD2. Germline assignment: CDR1 LNHNV and CDR2 YYDKDF (reference sequence). CDR3 length: 13 amino acids. V shed 1 base, J shed 8 bases, and the junction held 2 bases outside the gene matches. CDR3: CATSRAAGDEQFF. CDR3 nucleotides: TGTGCCACCAGCAGAGCGGCGGGAGATGAGCAGTTCTTC.

The V and J genes are TRBV9 and TRBJ2-3; 8 nucleotides match TRBD1. Trimming removed 2 bases from V and 5 bases from J; junction bases left unmatched: 7. The CDR3 length is 15 residues. Germline loops: CDR1 SGDLS, CDR2 YYNGEE. CDR3 amino acids: CASSVDRVSVDTQYF. DNA of the CDR3: TGTGCCAGCAGCGTGGACAGGGTCAGTGTAGATACGCAGTATTTT.

V usage is TRBV5-4 and J usage is TRBJ2-7, with 8 bases lining up with TRBD1. Germline CDR1 and CDR2: SGHNT and YYREEE (reference sequence). CDR3 length: 16 residues. J gave up 6 bases and V 4 bases, and 15 bases lay outside the gene matches. CDR3 bases: TGTGCCAGCAGCCCTGGACAGGGTAATGTCCCTAGCGAGCAGTACTTC. Protein: CASSPGQGNVPSEQYF.

This chain connects TRBV6-6 to TRBJ2-5, with D perhaps TRBD2 (5 bases). V gave up 6 bases and J gave up 4 bases, with 15 bases separating them. The CDR3 sequence is 14 residues long. CDR1 MNHNY and CDR2 SVGAGI come from the germline V gene (reference sequence). The CDR3 loop reads CASRSTGSGETQYF. The CDR3 DNA reads as TGTGCCAGCAGAAGCACGGGGTCTGGAGAGACCCAGTACTTC.

This clone was counted once. This chain connects TRBV5-1 to TRBJ2-7, with TRBD2 as a possible D gene (6 bases). Trimming cost V 4 bases and J 4 bases, with 15 bases left between them. This CDR3 region has 14 residues. Per germline, CDR1 SGHRS and CDR2 YFSETQ. CDR3 bases: TGCGCCAGCAGCCCGAAGGAGGGGTGGTACGAGCAGTACTTC. Amino acids: CASSPKEGWYEQYF.

The V and J genes are TRBV6-1 and TRBJ2-3; D is possibly TRBD2 (5 bases). This CDR3 comprises 17 residues. Germline V gene data show CDR1 as MNHNS and CDR2 as SASEGT. V lost 2 bases to trimming and J lost 1 base, with 16 bases between them. The CDR3 protein is CASSENAGGRGTDTQYF. CDR3 bases: TGTGCCAGCAGTGAAAACGCCGGAGGTAGGGGCACAGATACGCAGTATTTT.

J is TRBJ2-1 and V is TRBV5-1; 7 bases are shared with TRBD1. CDR3 size: 13 residues. Germline CDR1 reads SGHRS; CDR2 reads YFSETQ. V gave up 6 bases and J gave up 4 bases; unmatched junction bases: 4. The CDR3 DNA reads TGCGCCAGCAACCCGGGACAGTACAATGAGCAGTTCTTC. It specifies CASNPGQYNEQFF.

In DNA form, the CDR3 reads TGTGCCACCAGCAGAAACGACCGGGATCAGAGGGGCTACACCTTC. Amino acid sequence: CATSRNDRDQRGYTF. The gene calls are TRBV15 and TRBJ1-2, with no clear D. The CDR3 totals 15 residues. Germline assignment: CDR1 LNHNV and CDR2 YYDKDF (reference sequence). Trimming took 2 bases from V and 8 from J, leaving 18 bases between them.